Below are 20 T cell receptor beta chains sequenced from a single sample in a study of blood T cell repertoires in COVID-19. Profiling relied on immunoSEQ multiplex PCR, and the TCRdb table lists in-frame clones only, not all of them. The table records fewer than 600,000 clones, roughly 90% of them present only once. The sample consisted of PBMCs or T cells enriched from blood (not recorded which). Source of these receptors: a woman in her thirties or forties who had recovered from COVID-19.

The chain has TRBV19 and TRBJ1-5; possible D gene TRBD1, 5 bases. The V gene's germline CDR1 is LNHDA and CDR2 SQIVND (reference sequence). The CDR3 sequence is 13 residues long. V lost 9 bases to trimming and J lost 2 bases, with 11 bases between them. The CDR3, as DNA: TGTGCCAGCAAAAAACAGGGCAATCAGCCCCAGCATTTT. This sequence encodes CASKKQGNQPQHF.

The chain joins TRBV9 to TRBJ2-1, with 8 bases that match TRBD1. V was pared by 0 bases and J by 0 bases, with 17 bases of the junction left unmatched. The CDR3 covers 21 residues. Germline lookup yields CDR1 SGDLS and CDR2 YYNGEE. The CDR3 nucleotides are TGTGCCAGCAGCGTAGTAGGGATGGGGACAGGAACCCTTCGCTCCTACAATGAGCAGTTCTTC. The encoded protein is CASSVVGMGTGTLRSYNEQFF.

Comment on this clone: Distinct nucleotide sequences in the sample also encode this CDR3. The chain carries TRBV5-1 and TRBJ1-2, with TRBD1 identical over 9 bases. The ends lost 0 bases at V and 11 bases at J; junction bases unmatched: 11. The germline V gene has CDR1 SGHRS and CDR2 YFSETQ. This CDR3 spans 15 amino acids. CDR3 sequence: CASSLGTTGGRGYTF. The CDR3 DNA reads as TGCGCCAGCAGCTTGGGTACGACAGGGGGGAGAGGGTACACCTTC.

This sequence joins TRBV5-4 and TRBJ2-1, with 13 bases that match TRBD2. Germline CDR1 and CDR2: SGHNT and YYREEE (reference sequence). V lost 4 bases, J lost 1 base, and 5 bases stayed unmatched. The CDR3 runs to 17 residues. CDR3 residues: CASSRGLAGLSYNEQFF. In DNA, the CDR3 is TGTGCCAGCAGCCGGGGACTAGCGGGGCTTTCCTACAATGAGCAGTTCTTC.

The chain is built from TRBV19 and TRBJ1-1; no reliable D call. The CDR3 spans 15 residues. Trimming left V 6 bases short and J 0 bases short, with 14 bases between. Per germline, CDR1 LNHDA and CDR2 SQIVND (reference sequence). Here the CDR3 DNA reads TGTGCCAGTAGACCCTCTCCAGGATTGAACACTGAAGCTTTCTTT. Protein: CASRPSPGLNTEAFF.

For the CDR3, the DNA is TGTGCCAGTAGTAAGAGCTTGGGGAGCTCCTACAATGAGCAGTTCTTC. This sequence encodes CASSKSLGSSYNEQFF. The chain combines TRBV19 with TRBJ2-1; maybe TRBD2 (5 bases). CDR3 length equals 16 residues. CDR1 and CDR2 from the germline V gene are LNHDA and SQIVND (reference sequence). V was clipped by 4 bases and J by 0 bases, with 13 bases between them.

For the CDR3, the DNA is TGTGCCAGCAGCCTCCTTAGTCAATCAATCAATGAGCAGTTCTTC. Amino acid sequence: CASSLLSQSINEQFF. This sequence joins TRBV9 and TRBJ2-1, with D unresolved. CDR3 size: 15 residues. Germline V lookup: CDR1 SGDLS, CDR2 YYNGEE. The ends were cut back, 4 bases at V and 6 bases at J, with 17 bases in the middle.

The chain links TRBV4-3 to TRBJ1-3, with TRBD1 matching over 7 bases. Germline V gives CDR1 LGHNA, CDR2 YSLEER. The ends lost 5 bases at V and 8 bases at J; junction bases unmatched: 15. This CDR3 is built from 16 residues. CDR3 DNA sequence: TGCGCCAGCAGCTATATTCGCAGCAGGGGGGTGGACACCATATATTTT. It codes for CASSYIRSRGVDTIYF.

The rearrangement uses TRBV25-1 and TRBJ1-5, with D perhaps matching TRBD1 (6 bases). The CDR3 covers 16 residues. Germline CDR1 MGHDK, CDR2 SYGVNS. V lost 3 bases and J 3 bases, leaving 15 bases between the germline ends. CDR3 sequence reads: CASSDLGEGDNQPQHF. CDR3 in DNA: TGTGCCAGCAGTGATTTGGGGGAGGGGGACAATCAGCCCCAGCATTTT.

The V call is TRBV7-8, the J call TRBJ2-3, with D unclear. The CDR3 is 14 amino acids. Trimming took 1 base from V and 2 from J, leaving 7 bases between them. Germline V gene sequence: CDR1 SGHVS, CDR2 FQNEAQ. CDR3 loop: CASSLGRDTDTQYF. As DNA, the CDR3 is TGTGCCAGCAGCTTAGGTCGAGACACAGATACGCAGTATTTT.

In regard to this clone: The junction departs from the called germline gene at one end, perhaps through a read error. The DNA for the CDR3 is TGTGCCAGCAGCCCCTCCTGGGAGCCAAATATCGGCTTC. Translating gives CASSPSWEPNIGF. The chain links TRBV3-1 (or the pseudogene TRBV3-2) to TRBJ2-7; possibly TRBD2 for D (5 bases). The germline V gene encodes CDR1 LGHDT and CDR2 YNNKEL (reference sequence). This CDR3 comprises 13 residues.

The chain uses TRBV30 and TRBJ1-1, with a possible D match to TRBD1 (5 bases). This CDR3 contains 17 residues. Germline CDR1 is GTSNPN and CDR2 is SVGIG (reference sequence). V lost 0 bases and J lost 0, with 17 bases in between. This CDR3 reads CAWSVPLTGGMNTEAFF. The CDR3 coding sequence is TGTGCCTGGAGTGTCCCTCTGACGGGGGGTATGAACACTGAAGCTTTCTTT.

This clone has more than one count but fewer than ten. The V and J genes are TRBV19 and TRBJ1-1, with D unclear. Trimming left V 4 bases short and J 6 bases short, with 9 bases between. The CDR3 covers 12 residues. CDR1 LNHDA and CDR2 SQIVND come from the germline V gene (reference sequence). The CDR3 here is CASSNIAPEAFF. The DNA of the CDR3 is TGTGCCAGTAGTAACATCGCACCTGAAGCTTTCTTT.

The chain couples TRBV3-1 (or the pseudogene TRBV3-2) to TRBJ2-2, with a tentative D call TRBD1 (6 bases). This CDR3 has 15 residues. The germline gives CDR1 LGHDT, CDR2 YNNKEL (reference sequence). V lost 3 bases and J 2 bases, leaving 10 bases between the germline ends. CDR3 in amino acids: CASSHRDTNTGELFF. The CDR3 DNA sequence: TGTGCCAGCAGCCACCGGGACACCAACACCGGGGAGCTGTTTTTT.

A word on this clone: Other DNA sequences of this sample code for an identical CDR3. The V and J genes are TRBV7-9 and TRBJ1-6; TRBD1 aligns across 7 bases. V gave up 5 bases and J gave up 10 bases; unmatched junction bases: 8. The V gene's germline CDR1 is SEHNR and CDR2 FQNEAQ (reference sequence). The CDR3 covers 14 residues. CDR3 residues: CASSRDRENSPLHF. The CDR3 DNA reads TGTGCCAGCAGCCGCGACAGGGAGAACTCACCCCTCCACTTT. Variable domain in full (rest from reference TRBV7-9 and TRBJ1-6): DTGVSQNPRHKITKRGQNVTFRCDPISEHNRLYWYRQTLGQGPEFLTYFQNEAQLEKSRLLSDRFSAERPKGSFSTLEIQRTEQGDSAMYLCASSRDRENSPLHFGNGTRLTVT.

This rearrangement joins TRBV19 to TRBJ2-7; TRBD1 matches 9 bases. The CDR3 is made up of 16 amino acids. Trimming removed 5 bases from V and 0 bases from J; junction bases left unmatched: 8. CDR1 and CDR2 from the germline V gene are LNHDA and SQIVND (reference sequence). The CDR3 sequence: CASSAPGTGSSYEQYF. CDR3 DNA sequence: TGTGCCAGTAGTGCCCCGGGGACAGGGAGCTCCTACGAGCAGTACTTC.

The CDR3 sequence: CASSLGQGALGNTIYF. Written as DNA, the CDR3 is TGTGCCAGCAGCTTAGGACAGGGGGCACTTGGAAACACCATATATTTT. J is TRBJ1-3 and V is TRBV7-2, with 10 nucleotides matching TRBD1. The junction had 3 bases not matched to a gene; V was cut back by 1 base and J by 3 bases. The CDR3 length is 16 residues. The V gene's germline CDR1 is SGHTA and CDR2 FQGNSA.

The gene calls are TRBV27 and TRBJ2-2; 10 bases are a match to TRBD1. The CDR3 is made up of 17 amino acids. The ends lost 5 bases at V and 0 bases at J; junction bases unmatched: 6. Germline V gives CDR1 MNHEY, CDR2 SMNVEV (reference sequence). CDR3 sequence (DNA): TGTGCCAGCAGTGTGGGACAGGGGCTGGCGAACACCGGGGAGCTGTTTTTT. Its protein is CASSVGQGLANTGELFF.

This clone appeared a single time. This chain connects TRBV18 to TRBJ1-1; D not certain. V lost 8 bases and J lost 1, with 11 bases in between. Per germline, CDR1 KGHSH and CDR2 LQKENI. The CDR3 runs 13 residues. CDR3 region: CASSSRGNTEAFF. CDR3 nucleotides: TGTGCCAGCAGTTCCCGGGGGAACACTGAAGCTTTCTTT.

The chain uses TRBV29-1 and TRBJ1-1; 7 nucleotides match TRBD1. V lost 7 bases and J lost 3; bases outside the gene matches: 5. Per the germline V gene, CDR1 is SQVTM and CDR2 is ANQGSEA. The CDR3 consists of 12 residues. DNA for the CDR3: TGCAGCGAGAGACAGGGACACACTGAAGCTTTCTTT. Translated, it gives CSERQGHTEAFF.